The rows below give T cell receptor beta chains drawn from one sample of a study of blood T cell repertoires in COVID-19. Profiling relied on immunoSEQ multiplex PCR, and the TCRdb table lists in-frame clones only, not all of them. In the table there are roughly 240,000 clones, about 82% of which are singletons. Material: PBMCs or T cells enriched from blood (not recorded which). All receptors come from a woman aged 50 to 60 with acute COVID-19. The CDR3 runs from the conserved cysteine through the conserved F or W. A D gene is named only where the DNA matches it firmly. Only some rows state a clone size, as once, few, many or a class for expanded clones.

clone_size	d_call	v_call	j_call	cdr3_aa	cdr3_nt
NA	TRBD2	TRBV9	TRBJ2-1	CASKRGLGSYNEQFF	TGTGCCAGCAAGAGAGGACTAGGCTCCTACAATGAGCAGTTCTTC
NA	TRBD1	TRBV28	TRBJ1-2	CAIGQGLGGYTF	TGTGCCATAGGACAGGGCCTGGGTGGCTACACCTTC
NA	TRBD1	TRBV2	TRBJ2-5	CASTSDRGSGTQYF	TGTGCCAGCACGAGCGACAGGGGCTCGGGGACCCAGTACTTC
NA	NA	TRBV3-1/TRBV3-2	TRBJ1-5	CASSQEVWRVEQPQHF	TGTGCCAGCAGCCAAGAAGTGTGGAGGGTGGAGCAGCCCCAGCATTTT
NA	TRBD2	TRBV4-3	TRBJ2-1	CASSPRPPSGAPSSSYNEQFF	TGCGCCAGCAGCCCCCGACCCCCTAGCGGGGCACCCTCCAGCTCCTACAATGAGCAGTTCTTC
NA	NA	TRBV9	TRBJ1-2	CASSPVGGTGYTF	TGTGCCAGCAGCCCCGTGGGGGGAACGGGCTACACCTTC
once	NA	TRBV19	TRBJ1-2	CATAGRDGYTF	TGTGCCACCGCGGGGAGAGATGGCTACACCTTC
NA	TRBD1	TRBV6-4	TRBJ1-1	CASSDNRDSQAFF	TGTGCCAGCAGTGACAACCGGGACAGTCAAGCTTTCTTT
few	TRBD1	TRBV30	TRBJ2-5	CAWRGQSQETQYF	TGTGCCTGGAGGGGACAGTCCCAAGAGACCCAGTACTTC
NA	NA	TRBV21-1	TRBJ2-7	CASSIRTARHEQYF	TGTGCCAGCAGCATCCGGACAGCCCGCCACGAGCAGTACTTC